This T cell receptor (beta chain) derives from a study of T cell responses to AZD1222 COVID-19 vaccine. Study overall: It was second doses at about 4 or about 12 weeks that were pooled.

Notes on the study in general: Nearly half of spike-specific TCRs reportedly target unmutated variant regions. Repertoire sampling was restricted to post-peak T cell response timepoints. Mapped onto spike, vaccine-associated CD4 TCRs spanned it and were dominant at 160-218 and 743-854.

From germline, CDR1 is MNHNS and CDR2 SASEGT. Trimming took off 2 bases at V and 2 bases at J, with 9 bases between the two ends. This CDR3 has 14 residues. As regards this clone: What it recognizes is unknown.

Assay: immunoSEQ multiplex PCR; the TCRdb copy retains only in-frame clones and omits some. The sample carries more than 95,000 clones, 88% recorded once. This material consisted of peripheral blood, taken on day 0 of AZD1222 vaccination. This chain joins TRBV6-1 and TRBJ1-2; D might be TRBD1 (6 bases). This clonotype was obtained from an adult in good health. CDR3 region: CASSERTDNYGYTF. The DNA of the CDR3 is TGTGCCAGCAGTGAACGGACAGACAACTATGGCTACACCTTC.